Only a few counts were recorded for the clone carrying this T cell receptor (beta chain). Germline CDR1 SNHLY, CDR2 FYNNEI. The CDR3 has 11 residues. Using a J-beta primer mix together with a sample-barcoded 5' primer, a second PCR was run for roughly 6 to 11 cycles. TCRdb processed the 5' RACE reads anew with MiXCR; each CDR3 protein has one entry. The data hold 800,000 to 950,000 distinct CDR3 sequences, with around 34% observed a single time. This sample was taken from a study of blood T cells in healthy people across ages. In the study overall: Template switching caught about one barcoded beta molecule for each two T cells.

The chain employs TRBV2 and TRBJ2-7; D gene ambiguous. Matching the DNA end better, TRBJ2-5 makes the J call doubtful. The sequencing sample was made of blood. The sequence was obtained from a man between 18 and 29 years old in good health. The DNA of the CDR3 is TGTGCCAGCAGTGAAAGCGAGACCCAGTACTTC. It translates to CASSESETQYF.